This T cell receptor beta chain was obtained from a study of radiotherapy plus CTLA-4 blockade in lung cancer. Study outcomes and limitations: Early blood T cell clone dynamics reportedly forecast response best, with interferon-beta.

The germline V gene encodes CDR1 DFQATT and CDR2 SNEGSKA (reference sequence). Trimming removed 7 bases from V and 5 bases from J, with 11 bases in between. The CDR3 sequence is 11 residues long. Worth noting for this clone: What it binds is not known.

Here immunoSEQ multiplex PCR was the method, and the copy in TCRdb shows in-frame clones only, minus some. The sample lists more than 100,000 clones; 90% were seen once. This chain links TRBV20-1 with TRBJ2-5, with a weak D call TRBD1 (5 bases). Sequencing was performed on peripheral blood, taken from a patient treated with radiotherapy plus ipilimumab. The origin of this receptor is a human donor with non-small cell lung cancer that progressed on radiotherapy plus ipilimumab. Written as DNA, the CDR3 is TGCAGTGGCCGAAAGGGGGAGACCCAGTACTTC. Translating gives CSGRKGETQYF.